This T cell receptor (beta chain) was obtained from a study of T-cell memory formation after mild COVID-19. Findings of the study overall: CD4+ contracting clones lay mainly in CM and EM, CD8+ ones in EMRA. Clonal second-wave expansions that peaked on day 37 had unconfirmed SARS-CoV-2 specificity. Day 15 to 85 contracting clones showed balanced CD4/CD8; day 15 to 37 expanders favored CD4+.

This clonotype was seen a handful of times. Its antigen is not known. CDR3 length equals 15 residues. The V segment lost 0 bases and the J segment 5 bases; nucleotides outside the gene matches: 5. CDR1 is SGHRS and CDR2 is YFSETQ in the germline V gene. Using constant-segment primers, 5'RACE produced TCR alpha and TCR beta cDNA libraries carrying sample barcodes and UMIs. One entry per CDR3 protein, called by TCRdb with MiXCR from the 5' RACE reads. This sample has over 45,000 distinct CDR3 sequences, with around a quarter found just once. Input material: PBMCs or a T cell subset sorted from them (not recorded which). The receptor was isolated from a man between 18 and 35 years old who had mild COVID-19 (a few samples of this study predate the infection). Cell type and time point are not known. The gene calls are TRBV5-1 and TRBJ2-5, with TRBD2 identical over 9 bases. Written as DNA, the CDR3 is TGCGCCAGCAGCTTGGAAGGTAGCGGGGGTGAGACCCAGTACTTC. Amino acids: CASSLEGSGGETQYF.